This section outlines one TCR beta chain sequence together with its context. Its antigen is not yet known. It has no much larger one-base neighbor in the sample; base qualities were not kept. TCRbeta CDR3 regions were amplified from genomic DNA using the immunoSEQ Assay, a bias-controlled multiplex PCR. Regarding the original processing steps: Within the assay, amplification of reference gene primers was used to estimate how many nucleated cells each sample contained. To quantify the absolute abundance of each unique TCRbeta CDR3 rearrangement, sequence reads were collapsed and filtered. For each sample, productive Simpson clonality was calculated as the square root of Simpson's diversity index over productive rearrangements. TCRdb carries this immuneACCESS record with in-frame sequences only. Its versions omit some clonotypes, under half of them owing to an unresolved V gene in the studies checked, with the rest unexplained. Clonal size and the V and J genes are those of that table, whereas D and trimming came from the DNA. This sample lists roughly 200,000 clones; approximately 85% were detected once. In total, the top ten clones hold 6.5% to 10% of the sample.

Whole blood was collected in K2EDTA tubes by collaborating institutions according to the institutions' own protocols. For TCRbeta analysis, collaborator samples were shipped as frozen whole blood, as isolated PBMCs, or as DNA extracted from either sample type. These data come from a study of blood T cell repertoires in COVID-19 (dated by TCRdb to the early 2020s). At the level of the whole study: Collaborator samples came from the United States, Italy and Spain and covered acute and convalescent phases of COVID-19. Samples came from the ongoing ImmuneRACE study (first 160 participants) plus 1,254 subjects from 6 global collaborators. Deeply sampled blood TCRbeta repertoires from subjects exposed to, actively infected with, or recovered from COVID-19 were included in the dataset. A freely available public database, intended as a resource for researchers studying the immune response to SARS-CoV-2, is where the repertoires were released. Where available, HLA class I and class II types were taken from metadata supplied by the sample provider and were not determined by assay-based typing. A de-identified subject ID, COVID-19 status, age in years and sex were almost always included in the sample metadata. The material from the prospective study consisted of cDNA or gDNA derived from T cells, B-cell-depleted T cells, or PBMCs.

What the study reported, not specific to this receptor: The amount of clinical and demographic metadata varied by source and participant and was provided uncurated.

V lost 5 bases and J lost 2 bases; the stretch between them is 9 bases long. According to the germline V gene, CDR1 reads KGHSH and CDR2 reads LQKENI. The CDR3 holds 13 amino acids from the cysteine to the phenylalanine. Only the CDR3 region is kept as DNA, spanning 39 bases read in frame from base 1. The chain uses TRBV18 and TRBJ1-2; a tentative D call is TRBD1 (5 bases match). The sequenced sample was peripheral blood. This sequence was found in a woman in her sixties with acute or convalescent COVID-19. The sequenced DNA: TGTGCCAGCTCAGCGACAGCGAACTATGGCTACACCTTC. Translated, it gives CASSATANYGYTF.